This passage covers 5 T cell receptor beta chains from one sample sequenced in a study of Ad26.COV2.S vaccination and SARS-CoV-2 variants. Only in-frame clones appear in the TCRdb table, and some are missing; sequencing was by immunoSEQ multiplex PCR. The repertoire holds some 350,000 clones, around 92% seen once, with 3% to 5% in the top ten. This material consisted of peripheral blood, taken after recovery from COVID-19. The receptors come from a human donor who had recovered from COVID-19.

The V gene is TRBV7-3, the J gene TRBJ2-7; D is perhaps TRBD1 (6 bases). CDR3 length: 15 residues. The germline V gene encodes CDR1 SGHTA and CDR2 FQGTGA. Trimming removed 5 bases at V and 0 bases at J, with 14 bases between. The CDR3 DNA reads TGTGCCAGCAGCCAAAACACAGGGACCTCCTACGAGCAGTACTTC. It codes for CASSQNTGTSYEQYF.

The chain combines TRBV2 with TRBJ1-2, with D perhaps TRBD1 (6 bases). V gave up 4 bases and J gave up 4 bases, with 16 bases separating them. The length of the CDR3 is 15 residues. Germline V lookup: CDR1 SNHLY, CDR2 FYNNEI. CDR3 nucleotide sequence: TGTGCCAGCAGTGTAAGCAGGGGACCTCTCTATGGCTACACCTTC. It yields the protein CASSVSRGPLYGYTF.

The genes are TRBV19 and TRBJ1-2, with D perhaps matching TRBD1 (5 bases). Germline V gene sequence: CDR1 LNHDA, CDR2 SQIVND (reference sequence). The CDR3 runs 12 residues. V lost 6 bases and J 5 bases, leaving 10 bases between the germline ends. For the CDR3, the DNA is TGTGCCAGTAGGCCGGAGGGGTATGGCTACACCTTC. Encoded protein: CASRPEGYGYTF.

This clone showed up just a few times. The chain couples TRBV18 to TRBJ2-7; no reliable D call. Germline V gives CDR1 KGHSH, CDR2 LQKENI. This CDR3 has 13 residues. Trimming took off 4 bases at V and 1 base at J, with 8 bases between the two ends. This chain's CDR3 is CASSRWESYEQYF. The CDR3 coding sequence is TGTGCCAGCTCACGATGGGAATCCTACGAGCAGTACTTC. Full variable domain (rest looked up from reference TRBV18 and TRBJ2-7): NAGVMQNPRHLVRRRGQEARLRCSPMKGHSHVYWYRQLPEEGLKFMVYLQKENIIDESGMPKERFSAEFPKEGPSILRIQQVVRGDSAAYFCASSRWESYEQYFGPGTRLTVT.

The gene calls are TRBV30 and TRBJ1-1, with D maybe TRBD1 (6 bases). Germline lookup yields CDR1 GTSNPN and CDR2 SVGIG (reference sequence). V lost 3 bases and J lost 2, with 10 bases in between. The CDR3 spans 13 residues. The CDR3 reads CAWSGGPNTEAFF. The DNA of the CDR3 is TGTGCCTGGAGCGGGGGCCCCAACACTGAAGCTTTCTTT.